These 27 T cell receptor beta chains originate from one sample sequenced in a study of blood T cell repertoires in COVID-19. The assay was immunoSEQ multiplex PCR, and TCRdb's table has in-frame clones only and misses some. The table has approximately 170,000 clones, approximately 86% seen once. Material for sequencing was peripheral blood. The receptors originated from an elderly woman with COVID-19, enrolled during active disease.

This clone is a singleton in its sample. Other nucleotide sequences from this sample produce the same CDR3. The rearrangement joins TRBV19 to TRBJ2-2; weak D call: TRBD1 (5 bases). Trimming cost V 3 bases and J 4 bases, with 12 bases left between them. Germline CDR1 reads LNHDA; CDR2 reads SQIVND (reference sequence). The CDR3 has 15 residues. In DNA form, the CDR3 reads TGTGCCAGTAGTATCCAGGGTTCGAGCACCGGGGAGCTGTTTTTT. Its translation: CASSIQGSSTGELFF.

By frequency in the sample, this clone is medium-sized. The chain is built from TRBV28 and TRBJ1-5; D is undetermined. Per the germline V gene, CDR1 is MDHEN and CDR2 is SYDVKM. The CDR3 extends over 14 amino acids. The V end lost 2 bases, the J end lost 0 bases, and 5 bases lay between the germline ends. The CDR3 here is CASSLHVSNQPQHF. The DNA for the CDR3 is TGTGCCAGCAGTTTACATGTTAGCAATCAGCCCCAGCATTTT.

Regarding this clone: The junction does not match germline at one end; this may be a read error. V and J are TRBV2 and TRBJ1-5; tentative D call: TRBD1 (6 bases). The CDR3 contains 14 residues. Per germline, CDR1 SNHLY and CDR2 FYNNEI. CDR3 bases: TGTGCCACCAGTACAGGGAACAGCAATCAGCCCCAGCATTTT. It codes for CATSTGNSNQPQHF.

This clone was found once. This chain connects TRBV2 to TRBJ2-2; D is undetermined. V lost 2 bases to trimming and J lost 3 bases, with 4 bases between them. CDR1 and CDR2 (germline): SNHLY, FYNNEI. The CDR3 has 13 residues. CDR3 sequence: CASSELYTGELFF. In DNA, the CDR3 is TGTGCCAGCAGTGAACTATACACCGGGGAGCTGTTTTTT.

V and J are TRBV19 and TRBJ2-7; 12 bases fit TRBD2. Trimming cost V 5 bases and J 2 bases; bases outside gene matches: 10. This CDR3 has 17 amino acids. Germline V CDR1 and CDR2: LNHDA, SQIVND (reference sequence). The CDR3 region is CASSRQILAGGTYEQYF. DNA for the CDR3: TGTGCCAGTAGTCGGCAGATACTAGCGGGAGGCACCTACGAGCAGTACTTC.

The chain joins TRBV7-2 to TRBJ2-5; 8 positions agree with TRBD2. V was pared by 7 bases and J by 10 bases, with 11 bases of the junction left unmatched. This CDR3 has 13 amino acids. Looked up from germline, CDR1 is SGHTA and CDR2 is FQGNSA. As DNA, the CDR3 is TGTGCCAGCACCCCGGCGGGGGGCCTAGACCAGTACTTC. It specifies CASTPAGGLDQYF. The full variable domain, rest sourced from reference TRBV7-2 and TRBJ2-5, is GAGVSQSPSNKVTEKGKDVELRCDPISGHTALYWYRQSLGQGLEFLIYFQGNSAPDKSGLPSDRFSAERTGGSVSTLTIQRTQQEDSAVYLCASTPAGGLDQYFGPGTRLLVL.

This clone was recorded once. The chain has TRBV5-6 and TRBJ2-1; 9 positions match TRBD2. The junction had 9 bases not matched to a gene; V was cut back by 2 bases and J by 9 bases. The CDR3 contains 15 residues. Germline V lookup: CDR1 SGHDT, CDR2 YYEEEE. CDR3 in DNA: TGTGCCAGCAGCTTTGGTAGCGGGAGAGCGACTGAGCAGTTCTTC. Translated, it gives CASSFGSGRATEQFF.

The rearrangement links TRBV10-3 to TRBJ2-7; tentative D call: TRBD2 (5 bases). V shed 6 bases and J shed 6 bases, with 18 bases lying between them. The CDR3 spans 14 residues. CDR1 ENHRY and CDR2 SYGVKD come from the germline V gene. The CDR3 loop is CAIRHPGRGSEQYF. CDR3 DNA sequence: TGTGCCATCAGGCACCCGGGGAGAGGTAGCGAGCAGTACTTC.

This clone turned up a few times. This chain uses TRBV6-2 or TRBV6-3 with TRBJ2-5; 8 bases agree with TRBD1. CDR3 length: 11 amino acids. Trimming at V came to 6 bases and at J to 8 bases, leaving 2 bases not matched to a gene. Germline V gives CDR1 MNHEY, CDR2 SVGEGT. CDR3 region: CASSDRGTQYF. The DNA for the CDR3 is TGTGCCAGCAGCGACAGGGGAACCCAGTACTTC.

The chain combines TRBV11-2 with TRBJ1-4; possibly TRBD1 for D (6 bases). Trimming stripped 5 bases from V and 5 bases from J, with 15 bases between. CDR1 and CDR2 (germline): SGHAT, FQNNGV. The CDR3 has 15 amino acids. CDR3 nucleotide sequence: TGTGCCAGCAGCCTCGACGGGAGGGGGAATGAAAAACTGTTTTTT. This gives the protein CASSLDGRGNEKLFF.

V is TRBV15 and J is TRBJ2-5; D is perhaps TRBD1 (5 bases). The CDR3 spans 14 residues. The V and J ends lost 4 bases and 4 bases respectively, with 13 bases between them. Germline CDR1 reads LNHNV; CDR2 reads YYDKDF (reference sequence). DNA of the CDR3: TGTGCCACCAGCATAAACGGAAGGGGAGAGACCCAGTACTTC. It yields the protein CATSINGRGETQYF.

The chain is built from TRBV4-3 and TRBJ1-1; no reliable D call. This CDR3 is 14 amino acids long. Trimming pared 1 base from V and 10 bases from J, leaving 16 bases between. Looked up from germline, CDR1 is LGHNA and CDR2 is YSLEER. The CDR3 nucleotides read TGCGCCAGCAGCCAAGGGCGGTCGAGTGATGGAGCTTTCTTT. Its translation: CASSQGRSSDGAFF.

V is TRBV2 and J is TRBJ2-5; the D is unclear. With 7 bases removed from V and 4 bases from J, the gap between germline ends came to 7 bases. The germline V gene encodes CDR1 SNHLY and CDR2 FYNNEI. The CDR3 has 11 residues. CDR3 sequence reads: CASNFGETQYF. CDR3 bases: TGTGCCAGCAACTTCGGAGAGACCCAGTACTTC.

V usage is TRBV7-8 and J usage is TRBJ2-7; 8 bases are shared with TRBD2. The germline V gene encodes CDR1 SGHVS and CDR2 FQNEAQ. The CDR3 has 15 residues. J lost 5 bases, V lost 2 bases, and 8 bases had no gene match. CDR3 residues: CASSLIGLAANEQYF. The DNA of the CDR3 is TGTGCCAGCAGCTTAATCGGACTAGCCGCGAACGAGCAGTACTTC. The variable domain in full, with the rest retrieved from reference TRBV7-8 and TRBJ2-7, is GAGVSQSPRYKVAKRGQDVALRCDPISGHVSLFWYQQALGQGPEFLTYFQNEAQLDKSGLPSDRFFAERPEGSVSTLKIQRTQQEDSAVYLCASSLIGLAANEQYFGPGTRLTVT.

The chain uses TRBV24-1 and TRBJ1-5, with unresolved D. The V gene's germline CDR1 is KGHDR and CDR2 SFDVKD. The V end was cut by 3 bases, the J end by 9 bases, with 11 bases between. The CDR3 has 13 residues. The DNA for the CDR3 is TGTGCCACCAGTGATGGGCAATGGCGGCCCCAGCATTTT. Protein: CATSDGQWRPQHF.

This chain joins TRBV19 and TRBJ1-5, with D possibly TRBD1 on 6 matching bases. CDR1 is LNHDA, CDR2 SQIVND, per germline (reference sequence). Between the trimmed V and J ends, which lost 5 bases and 2 bases, there was a span of 16 bases. The CDR3 contains 16 residues. This CDR3 is CASSVRTAGGNQPQHF. DNA for the CDR3: TGTGCCAGTAGTGTCCGGACAGCGGGGGGCAATCAGCCCCAGCATTTT.

The chain combines TRBV28 with TRBJ1-4; 8 nucleotides agree with TRBD1. The CDR3 sequence is 13 residues long. J lost 8 bases, V lost 6 bases, and 5 bases had no gene match. CDR1 is MDHEN and CDR2 is SYDVKM in the germline V gene. The CDR3 region is CASSRTGREKLFF. In nucleotides, the CDR3 is TGTGCCAGCAGCCGGACAGGGAGGGAAAAACTGTTTTTT.

This clone was recorded only once. As DNA, the CDR3 is TGTGCCAGTAGTACAGGGACAGGGGCTGGTGTAGAGACCCAGTACTTC. It translates to CASSTGTGAGVETQYF. The chain recombines TRBV19 with TRBJ2-5, with TRBD1 matching 10 bases. With V trimmed by 4 bases and J by 4 bases, 9 bases remained unmatched. CDR1 is LNHDA and CDR2 is SQIVND in the germline V gene (reference sequence). This CDR3 is 16 amino acids long.

This chain joins TRBV18 and TRBJ2-7, with 8 positions matching TRBD1. This CDR3 has 14 residues. V shed 6 bases and J 4 bases; nucleotides not matched to a gene: 8. The germline V gene has CDR1 KGHSH and CDR2 LQKENI. This chain's CDR3 is CASSWTGNNYEQYF. CDR3 DNA: TGTGCCAGCTCCTGGACAGGGAATAATTACGAGCAGTACTTC.

The rearrangement links TRBV29-1 to TRBJ2-1, with D possibly matching TRBD1 (6 bases). Trimming took 3 bases from V and 0 from J, leaving 9 bases between them. Germline values: CDR1 SQVTM, CDR2 ANQGSEA. The CDR3 has 14 amino acids. This chain's CDR3 is CSVDRQDSYNEQFF. The CDR3 region has the DNA TGCAGCGTTGATCGACAGGACTCCTACAATGAGCAGTTCTTC.

The V gene is TRBV5-6, the J gene TRBJ1-1; a weak D match, TRBD1 (5 bases). Trimming cost V 0 bases and J 4 bases, with 16 bases left between them. In germline, CDR1 is SGHDT, CDR2 YYEEEE. The CDR3 sequence is 16 residues long. CDR3 sequence reads: CASSLASGTQLTEAFF. The CDR3 region has the DNA TGTGCCAGCAGCTTGGCCTCGGGGACTCAGCTCACTGAAGCTTTCTTT.

V is TRBV28 and J is TRBJ1-3, with 9 bases identical to TRBD1. Germline V gives CDR1 MDHEN, CDR2 SYDVKM. CDR3 size: 13 residues. Here the CDR3 DNA reads TGTTCCTCGGACAGGGGTGACGGAAACACCATATATTTT. Residues: CSSDRGDGNTIYF.

The chain links TRBV15 to TRBJ2-7; D might be TRBD1 (6 bases). The germline CDR1 and CDR2 sequences are LNHNV and YYDKDF (reference sequence). Trimming removed 0 bases from V and 10 bases from J, with 10 bases in between. The CDR3 is 12 amino acids. The CDR3 DNA reads as TGTGCCACCAGCAGAGAAACAGGGCGTCAGTACTTC. This gives the protein CATSRETGRQYF.

The CDR3 bases are TGCGCCAGCAAAGCGGGTGGCGGGACCTACACAGATACGCAGTATTTT. Amino acid sequence: CASKAGGGTYTDTQYF. The V and J genes are TRBV5-1 and TRBJ2-3; TRBD2 might be the D (6 bases). From germline, CDR1 is SGHRS and CDR2 YFSETQ. V lost 6 bases, J lost 2 bases, and 19 bases lay in between. CDR3 length equals 16 residues.

This chain links TRBV19 with TRBJ1-1; 7 positions match TRBD1. The CDR3 covers 17 residues. With 6 bases clipped from V and 1 base from J, the junction kept 14 bases outside the gene matches. From germline, CDR1 is LNHDA and CDR2 SQIVND (reference sequence). The chain's CDR3 is CASRPGTVRSGNTEAFF. The CDR3 coding sequence is TGTGCCAGTAGGCCAGGGACAGTTCGTTCTGGGAACACTGAAGCTTTCTTT.

The chain links TRBV5-4 to TRBJ2-2; 9 bases match TRBD2. V shed 1 base and J 6 bases; nucleotides not matched to a gene: 4. Per the germline V gene, CDR1 is SGHNT and CDR2 is YYREEE (reference sequence). The CDR3 spans 15 residues. CDR3: CASSLLAGKSGELFF. CDR3 bases: TGTGCCAGCAGCTTGCTAGCGGGAAAGTCCGGGGAGCTGTTTTTT.

This chain joins TRBV5-4 and TRBJ2-1; TRBD2 agrees at 10 bases. The CDR3 is made up of 16 amino acids. Trimming took 3 bases from V and 0 from J; bases not matched to a gene: 3. CDR1 SGHNT and CDR2 YYREEE come from the germline V gene (reference sequence). The CDR3 loop reads CASSYWTSGSYNEQFF. The DNA of the CDR3 is TGTGCCAGCAGCTACTGGACTAGCGGCTCCTACAATGAGCAGTTCTTC.